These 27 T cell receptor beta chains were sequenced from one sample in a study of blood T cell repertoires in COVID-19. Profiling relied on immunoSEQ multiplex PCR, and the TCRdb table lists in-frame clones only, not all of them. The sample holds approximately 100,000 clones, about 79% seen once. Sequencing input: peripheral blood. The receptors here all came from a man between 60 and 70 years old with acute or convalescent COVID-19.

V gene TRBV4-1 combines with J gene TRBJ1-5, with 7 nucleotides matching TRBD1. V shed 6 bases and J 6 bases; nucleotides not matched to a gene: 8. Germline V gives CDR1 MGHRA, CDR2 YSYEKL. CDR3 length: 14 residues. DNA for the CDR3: TGCGCCAGCAGGGGCGACAGGGAAATTCAGCCCCAGCATTTT. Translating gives CASRGDREIQPQHF.

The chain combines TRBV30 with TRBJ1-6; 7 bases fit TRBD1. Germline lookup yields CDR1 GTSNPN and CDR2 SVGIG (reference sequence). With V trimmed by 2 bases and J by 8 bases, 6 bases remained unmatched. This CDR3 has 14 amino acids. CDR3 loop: CAWSKRQGYSPLHF. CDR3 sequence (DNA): TGTGCCTGGAGTAAGAGACAGGGTTATTCACCCCTCCACTTT.

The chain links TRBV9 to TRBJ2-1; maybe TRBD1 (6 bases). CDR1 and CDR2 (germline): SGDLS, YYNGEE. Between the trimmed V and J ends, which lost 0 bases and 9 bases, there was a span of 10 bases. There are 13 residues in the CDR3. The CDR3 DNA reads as TGTGCCAGCAGCGTAGAGGGGGTTACTGAGCAGTTCTTC. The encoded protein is CASSVEGVTEQFF.

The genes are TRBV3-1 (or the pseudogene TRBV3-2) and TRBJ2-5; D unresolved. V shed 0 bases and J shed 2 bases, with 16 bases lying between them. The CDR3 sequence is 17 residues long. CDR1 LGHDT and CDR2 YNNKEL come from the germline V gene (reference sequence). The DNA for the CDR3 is TGTGCCAGCAGCCAAGATGCCCCCCTAGTCCCTCAAGAGACCCAGTACTTC. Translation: CASSQDAPLVPQETQYF.

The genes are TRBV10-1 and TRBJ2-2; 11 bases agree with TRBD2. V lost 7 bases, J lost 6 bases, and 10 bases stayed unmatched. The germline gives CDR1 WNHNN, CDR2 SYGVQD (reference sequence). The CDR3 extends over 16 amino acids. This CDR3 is CASNLSSGGSSGELFF. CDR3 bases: TGCGCCAGCAACCTCTCTAGCGGGGGGTCCTCCGGGGAGCTGTTTTTT.

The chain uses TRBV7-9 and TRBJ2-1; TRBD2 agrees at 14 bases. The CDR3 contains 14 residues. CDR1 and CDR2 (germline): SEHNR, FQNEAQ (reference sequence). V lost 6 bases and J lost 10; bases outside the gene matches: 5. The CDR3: CASRRLAGGLEQFF. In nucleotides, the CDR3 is TGTGCCAGCAGACGACTAGCGGGGGGGCTAGAGCAGTTCTTC. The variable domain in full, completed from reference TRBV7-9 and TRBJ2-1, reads DTGVSQNPRHKITKRGQNVTFRCDPISEHNRLYWYRQTLGQGPEFLTYFQNEAQLEKSRLLSDRFSAERPKGSFSTLEIQRTEQGDSAMYLCASRRLAGGLEQFFGPGTRLTVL.

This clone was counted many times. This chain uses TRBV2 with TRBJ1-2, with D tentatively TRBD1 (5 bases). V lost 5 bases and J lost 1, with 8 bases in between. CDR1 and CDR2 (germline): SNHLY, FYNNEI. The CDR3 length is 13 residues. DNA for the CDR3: TGTGCCAGCAGTTCACAGGTTAACTATGGCTACACCTTC. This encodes CASSSQVNYGYTF.

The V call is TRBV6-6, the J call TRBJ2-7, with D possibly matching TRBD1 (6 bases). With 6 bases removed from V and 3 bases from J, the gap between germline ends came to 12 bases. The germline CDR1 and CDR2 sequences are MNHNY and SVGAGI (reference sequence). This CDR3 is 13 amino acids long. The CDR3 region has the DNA TGTGCCAGCAGACGGGGACAAGGCTACGAGCAGTACGTC. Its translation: CASRRGQGYEQYV.

The chain's CDR3 is CASSPTRGEEQFF. CDR3 DNA sequence: TGTGCCAGCAGTCCGACCCGGGGGGAGGAGCAGTTCTTC. The chain couples TRBV6-5 to TRBJ2-1; 7 bases are shared with TRBD2. CDR1 is MNHEY, CDR2 SVGAGI, per germline. V was clipped by 5 bases and J by 10 bases; unmatched bases: 8. The CDR3 loop spans 13 amino acids.

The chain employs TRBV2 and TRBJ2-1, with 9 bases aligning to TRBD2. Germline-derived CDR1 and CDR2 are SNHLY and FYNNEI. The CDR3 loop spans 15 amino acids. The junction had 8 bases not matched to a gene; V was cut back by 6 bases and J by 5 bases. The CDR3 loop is CASRPRAGGNNEQFF. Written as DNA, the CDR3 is TGTGCCAGCAGACCCCGGGCGGGGGGGAACAATGAGCAGTTCTTC.

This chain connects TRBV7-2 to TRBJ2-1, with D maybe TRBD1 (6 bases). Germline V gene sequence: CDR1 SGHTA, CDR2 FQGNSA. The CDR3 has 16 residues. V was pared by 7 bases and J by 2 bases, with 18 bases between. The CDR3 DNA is TGTGCCAGCACCCTCTCCGGGACACGACCCTACAATGAGCAGTTCTTC. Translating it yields CASTLSGTRPYNEQFF.

The CDR3 bases are TGTGCCAGCAGCGCAAGCGTCCTCGCGGAAAAACTGTTTTTT. It specifies CASSASVLAEKLFF. The chain couples TRBV6-5 to TRBJ1-4; D call uncertain. Germline V gives CDR1 MNHEY, CDR2 SVGAGI. Trimming stripped 6 bases from V and 8 bases from J, with 16 bases between. The CDR3 is 14 amino acids.

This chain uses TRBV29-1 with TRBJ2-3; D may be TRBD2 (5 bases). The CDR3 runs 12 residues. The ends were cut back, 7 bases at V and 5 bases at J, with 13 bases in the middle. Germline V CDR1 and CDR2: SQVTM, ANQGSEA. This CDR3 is CSALRELDTQYF. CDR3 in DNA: TGCAGCGCCCTGAGGGAATTAGATACGCAGTATTTT.

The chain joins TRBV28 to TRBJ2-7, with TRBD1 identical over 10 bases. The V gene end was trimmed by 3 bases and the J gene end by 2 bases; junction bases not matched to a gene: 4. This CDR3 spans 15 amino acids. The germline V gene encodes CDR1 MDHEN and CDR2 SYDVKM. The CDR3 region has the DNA TGTGCCAGCAGTTTGCGGGACAGGGGCACCTACGAGCAGTACGTC. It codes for CASSLRDRGTYEQYV.

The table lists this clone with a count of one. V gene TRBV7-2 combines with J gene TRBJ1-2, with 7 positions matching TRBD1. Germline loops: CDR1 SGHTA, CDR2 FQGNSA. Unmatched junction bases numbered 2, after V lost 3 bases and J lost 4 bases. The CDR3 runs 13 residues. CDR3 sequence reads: CASSLGQFYGYTF. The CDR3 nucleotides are TGTGCCAGCAGCTTGGGACAGTTCTATGGCTACACCTTC.

The chain's CDR3 is CASSLDSETQYF. The CDR3 DNA reads TGCGCCAGCAGCTTGGACAGTGAGACCCAGTACTTC. The chain uses TRBV5-1 and TRBJ2-5, with unresolved D. Germline CDR1 is SGHRS and CDR2 is YFSETQ. Trimming stripped 0 bases from V and 5 bases from J, with 5 bases between. The CDR3 sequence is 12 residues long.

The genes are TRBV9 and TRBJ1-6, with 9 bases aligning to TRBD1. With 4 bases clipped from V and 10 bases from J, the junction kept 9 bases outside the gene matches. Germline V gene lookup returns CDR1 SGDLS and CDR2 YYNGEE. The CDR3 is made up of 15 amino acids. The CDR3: CASSPSTGGQSPLHF. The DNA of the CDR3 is TGTGCCAGCAGCCCTTCAACAGGGGGCCAATCACCCCTCCACTTT.

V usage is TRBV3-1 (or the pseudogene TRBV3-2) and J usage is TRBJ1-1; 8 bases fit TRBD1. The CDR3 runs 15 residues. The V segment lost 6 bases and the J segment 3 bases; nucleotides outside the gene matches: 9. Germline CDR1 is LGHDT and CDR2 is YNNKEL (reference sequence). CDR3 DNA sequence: TGTGCCAGCAGTATCAGGGGGCCCGGGGACACTGAAGCTTTCTTT. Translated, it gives CASSIRGPGDTEAFF.

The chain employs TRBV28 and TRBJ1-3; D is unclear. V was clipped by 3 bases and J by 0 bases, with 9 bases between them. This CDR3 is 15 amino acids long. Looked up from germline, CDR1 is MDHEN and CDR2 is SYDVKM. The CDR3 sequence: CASSFRRSSGNTIYF. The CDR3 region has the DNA TGTGCCAGCAGTTTTCGACGGAGCTCTGGAAACACCATATATTTT.

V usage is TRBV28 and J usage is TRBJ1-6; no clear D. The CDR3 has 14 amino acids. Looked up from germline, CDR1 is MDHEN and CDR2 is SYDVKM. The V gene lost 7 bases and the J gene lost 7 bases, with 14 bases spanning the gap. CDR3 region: CASNLRGWNSPLHF. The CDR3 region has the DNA TGTGCCAGCAATCTTAGAGGGTGGAATTCACCCCTCCACTTT.

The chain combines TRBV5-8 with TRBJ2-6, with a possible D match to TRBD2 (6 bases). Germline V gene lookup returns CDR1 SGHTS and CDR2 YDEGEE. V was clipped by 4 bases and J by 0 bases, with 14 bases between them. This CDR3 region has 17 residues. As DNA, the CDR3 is TGTGCCAGCAGCCCTACGGGGGTGAGCTCTGGGGCCAACGTCCTGACTTTC. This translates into CASSPTGVSSGANVLTF.

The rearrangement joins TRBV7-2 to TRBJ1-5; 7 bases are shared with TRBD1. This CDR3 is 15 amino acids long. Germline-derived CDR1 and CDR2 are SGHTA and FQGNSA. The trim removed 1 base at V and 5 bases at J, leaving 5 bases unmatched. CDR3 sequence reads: CASSLDRDRHQPQHF. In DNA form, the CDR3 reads TGTGCCAGCAGCTTAGATAGGGACAGACATCAGCCCCAGCATTTT.

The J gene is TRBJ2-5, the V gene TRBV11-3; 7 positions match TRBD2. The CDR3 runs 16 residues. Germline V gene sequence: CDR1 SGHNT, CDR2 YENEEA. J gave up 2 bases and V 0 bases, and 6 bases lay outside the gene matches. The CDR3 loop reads CASSLEPGGSQETQYF. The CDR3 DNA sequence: TGTGCCAGCAGCTTAGAACCCGGGGGGTCTCAAGAGACCCAGTACTTC. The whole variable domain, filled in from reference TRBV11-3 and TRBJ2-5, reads EAGVVQSPRYKIIEKKQPVAFWCNPISGHNTLYWYLQNLGQGPELLIRYENEEAVDDSQLPKDRFSAERLKGVDSTLKIQPAELGDSAVYLCASSLEPGGSQETQYFGPGTRLLVL.

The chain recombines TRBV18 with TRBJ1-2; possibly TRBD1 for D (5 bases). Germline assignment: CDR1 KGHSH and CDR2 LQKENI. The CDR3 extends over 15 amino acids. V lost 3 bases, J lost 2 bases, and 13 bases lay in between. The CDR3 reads CASSPTQTANYGYTF. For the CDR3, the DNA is TGTGCCAGCTCACCTACCCAGACAGCCAACTATGGCTACACCTTC.

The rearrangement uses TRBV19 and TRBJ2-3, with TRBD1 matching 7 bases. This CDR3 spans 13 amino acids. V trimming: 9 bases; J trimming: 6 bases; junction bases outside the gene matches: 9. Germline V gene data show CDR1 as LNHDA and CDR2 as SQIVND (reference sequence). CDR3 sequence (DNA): TGTGCCAGCAGGGACAGCCCACAGGATACGCAGTATTTT. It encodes CASRDSPQDTQYF.

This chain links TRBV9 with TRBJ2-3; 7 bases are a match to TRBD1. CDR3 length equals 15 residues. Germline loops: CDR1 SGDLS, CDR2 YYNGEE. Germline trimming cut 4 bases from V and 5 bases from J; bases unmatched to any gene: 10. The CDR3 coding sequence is TGTGCCAGCAGCCCTAGGGGGCTCTGGGGAGATACGCAGTATTTT. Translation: CASSPRGLWGDTQYF.

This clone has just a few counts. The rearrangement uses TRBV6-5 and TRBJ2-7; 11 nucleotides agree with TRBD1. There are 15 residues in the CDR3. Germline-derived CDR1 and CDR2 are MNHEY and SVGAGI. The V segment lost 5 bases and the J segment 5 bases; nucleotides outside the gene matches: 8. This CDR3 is CASSPSRDRGNEQYV. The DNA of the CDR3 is TGTGCCAGCAGTCCCTCACGGGACAGGGGGAACGAGCAGTACGTC.